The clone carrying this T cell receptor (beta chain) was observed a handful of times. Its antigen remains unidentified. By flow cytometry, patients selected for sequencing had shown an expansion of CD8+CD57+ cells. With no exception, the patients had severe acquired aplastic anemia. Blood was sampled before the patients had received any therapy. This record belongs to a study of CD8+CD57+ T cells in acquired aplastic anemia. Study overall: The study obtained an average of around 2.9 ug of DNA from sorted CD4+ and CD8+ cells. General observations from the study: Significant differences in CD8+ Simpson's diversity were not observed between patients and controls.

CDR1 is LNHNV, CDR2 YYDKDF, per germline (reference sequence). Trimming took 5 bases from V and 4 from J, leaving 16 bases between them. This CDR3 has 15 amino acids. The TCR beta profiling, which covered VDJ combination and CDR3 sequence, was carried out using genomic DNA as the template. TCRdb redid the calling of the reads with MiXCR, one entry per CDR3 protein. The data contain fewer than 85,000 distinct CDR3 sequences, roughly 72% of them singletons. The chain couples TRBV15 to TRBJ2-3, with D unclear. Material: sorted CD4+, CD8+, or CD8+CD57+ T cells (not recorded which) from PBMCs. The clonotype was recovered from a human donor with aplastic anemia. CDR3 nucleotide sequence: TGTGCCACCAGCCCTTCGACCCACCTAGCAGATACGCAGTATTTT. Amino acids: CATSPSTHLADTQYF.